The sequence of this T cell receptor (beta chain) was determined in a study of cytomegalovirus exposure and HLA in healthy donors. PCR involved 60 Vbeta and 13 Jbeta primers. Assay: immunoSEQ multiplex PCR; the TCRdb copy retains only in-frame clones and omits some. Seen here are 150,000 to 200,000 clones, under 85% observed once, and the top ten hold more than 1.5%. CDR3 length equals 14 residues. Per germline, CDR1 SGHKS and CDR2 YYEKEE (reference sequence). V gave up 3 bases and J gave up 2 bases, with 12 bases separating them. The sequence derives from a man aged 50 or older in good health and CMV-seronegative. The chain recombines TRBV5-5 with TRBJ2-7, with D possibly TRBD2 on 6 matching bases. The sequenced sample was PBMCs. CDR3 amino acids: CASSSGPGAYEQYF. DNA of the CDR3: TGTGCCAGCAGCTCGGGACCGGGAGCCTACGAGCAGTACTTC.